These 10 T cell receptor beta chains were sequenced from one sample in a study of blood T cell repertoires in COVID-19. Produced via immunoSEQ multiplex PCR; TCRdb's table is partial and in-frame only. This table has some 370,000 clones, roughly 90% appearing once. Sequencing used peripheral blood. These receptors were collected from a man aged 35 to 55 with acute or convalescent COVID-19.

The genes are TRBV12-3 or TRBV12-4 and TRBJ1-2; possibly TRBD1 for D (5 bases). Trimming stripped 5 bases from V and 4 bases from J, with 11 bases between. The CDR3 is 13 amino acids. The chain's CDR3 is CASSIQATYGYTF. The DNA for the CDR3 is TGTGCCAGCAGTATACAGGCAACCTATGGCTACACCTTC.

The J gene is TRBJ2-7, the V gene TRBV4-1; 8 positions agree with TRBD1. V was pared by 2 bases and J by 5 bases, with 11 bases of the junction left unmatched. Germline loops: CDR1 MGHRA, CDR2 YSYEKL. The length of the CDR3 is 16 residues. CDR3 residues: CASSQPDREKPDEQYF. DNA of the CDR3: TGCGCCAGCAGCCAACCGGACAGGGAGAAACCGGACGAGCAGTACTTC.

The V call is TRBV6-4, the J call TRBJ2-1, with 7 bases lining up with TRBD1. Trimming took 0 bases from V and 7 from J; bases not matched to a gene: 9. The germline V gene encodes CDR1 MRHNA and CDR2 SNTAGT. This CDR3 region has 16 residues. This CDR3 is CASSDSRQGDINEQFF. The CDR3 DNA sequence: TGTGCCAGCAGTGACTCGAGGCAGGGGGACATAAATGAGCAGTTCTTC.

The V call is TRBV28, the J call TRBJ1-2; the D gene is possibly TRBD1 (6 bases). Trimming cost V 3 bases and J 0 bases, with 17 bases left between them. Germline V lookup: CDR1 MDHEN, CDR2 SYDVKM. CDR3 length equals 17 residues. CDR3 DNA: TGTGCCAGCAGTTTGGAGCAGGGGTTTAAGGCTAACTATGGCTACACCTTC. Residues: CASSLEQGFKANYGYTF.

V and J are TRBV28 and TRBJ1-3; tentatively, D is TRBD1 (6 bases). Looked up from germline, CDR1 is MDHEN and CDR2 is SYDVKM. The CDR3 spans 15 residues. With 6 bases removed from V and 2 bases from J, the gap between germline ends came to 14 bases. The DNA for the CDR3 is TGTGCCAGCAGGGAAGGGGGGGAACCTGGAAACACCATATATTTT. Translation: CASREGGEPGNTIYF.

This rearrangement joins TRBV3-1 (or the pseudogene TRBV3-2) to TRBJ2-5, with TRBD2 matching 14 bases. The junction had 10 bases not matched to a gene; V was cut back by 4 bases and J by 0 bases. Germline CDR1 reads LGHDT; CDR2 reads YNNKEL (reference sequence). The CDR3 extends over 19 amino acids. The CDR3 sequence is CASSPGTSGGTLYQETQYF. Here the CDR3 DNA reads TGTGCCAGCAGCCCAGGGACTAGCGGGGGAACCCTATACCAAGAGACCCAGTACTTC.

The rearrangement joins TRBV7-8 to TRBJ2-3; 7 nucleotides line up with TRBD2. This CDR3 spans 19 amino acids. Germline loops: CDR1 SGHVS, CDR2 FQNEAQ. Trimming at V came to 4 bases and at J to 0 bases, leaving 16 bases not matched to a gene. The CDR3 protein is CASSSPRRGMKASTDTQYF. The CDR3 nucleotides are TGTGCCAGCAGCTCGCCCCGGCGGGGGATGAAAGCTAGCACAGATACGCAGTATTTT.

This rearrangement joins TRBV28 to TRBJ2-1; 13 bases map to TRBD2. The germline V gene has CDR1 MDHEN and CDR2 SYDVKM. The J segment lost 6 bases and the V segment lost 1 base, leaving 12 bases of the junction unmatched. This CDR3 spans 19 amino acids. CDR3 sequence (DNA): TGTGCCAGCAGTTTATTACTAAGGTGGACTAGCGGGAGCCCCAATGAGCAGTTCTTC. It codes for CASSLLLRWTSGSPNEQFF.

The V gene is TRBV3-1 (or the pseudogene TRBV3-2), the J gene TRBJ1-5, with 9 positions matching TRBD1. Per germline, CDR1 LGHDT and CDR2 YNNKEL (reference sequence). With V trimmed by 2 bases and J by 6 bases, 5 bases remained unmatched. The CDR3 totals 15 residues. This CDR3 is CASSQTGGSRQPQHF. CDR3 DNA sequence: TGTGCCAGCAGCCAAACAGGGGGCTCTCGTCAGCCCCAGCATTTT.

CDR3: CASSLDLVRVAWGYTF. The DNA of the CDR3 is TGTGCCAGCAGCTTGGATTTGGTCAGGGTCGCGTGGGGCTACACCTTC. This rearrangement joins TRBV5-5 to TRBJ1-2; D is perhaps TRBD1 (5 bases). Per germline, CDR1 SGHKS and CDR2 YYEKEE (reference sequence). Deletions cut 0 bases from V and 8 bases from J, with 20 bases between. This CDR3 comprises 16 residues. Supplemented by reference TRBV5-5 and TRBJ1-2, the full variable domain reads DAGVTQSPTHLIKTRGQQVTLRCSPISGHKSVSWYQQVLGQGPQFIFQYYEKEERGRGNFPDRFSARQFPNYSSELNVNALLLGDSALYLCASSLDLVRVAWGYTFGSGTRLTVV.